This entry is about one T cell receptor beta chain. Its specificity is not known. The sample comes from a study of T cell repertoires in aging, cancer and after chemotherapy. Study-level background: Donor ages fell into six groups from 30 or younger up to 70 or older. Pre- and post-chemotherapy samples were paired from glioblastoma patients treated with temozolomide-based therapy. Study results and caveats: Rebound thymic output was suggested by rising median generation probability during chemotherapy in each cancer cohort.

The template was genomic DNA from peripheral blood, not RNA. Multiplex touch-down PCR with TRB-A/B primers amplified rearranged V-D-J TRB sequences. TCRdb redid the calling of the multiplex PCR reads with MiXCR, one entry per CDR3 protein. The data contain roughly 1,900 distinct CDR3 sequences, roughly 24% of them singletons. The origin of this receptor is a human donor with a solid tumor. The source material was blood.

The CDR3 sequence: CASSLGGATTDTQYF. The CDR3 nucleotides read TGTGCCAGCAGCTTAGGCGGGGCGACCACAGATACGCAGTATTTT. The gene calls are TRBV7-3 and TRBJ2-3; D is possibly TRBD2 (6 bases). CDR3 length equals 15 residues. Germline CDR1 is SGHTA and CDR2 is FQGTGA. The V end lost 2 bases, the J end lost 2 bases, and 11 bases lay between the germline ends.